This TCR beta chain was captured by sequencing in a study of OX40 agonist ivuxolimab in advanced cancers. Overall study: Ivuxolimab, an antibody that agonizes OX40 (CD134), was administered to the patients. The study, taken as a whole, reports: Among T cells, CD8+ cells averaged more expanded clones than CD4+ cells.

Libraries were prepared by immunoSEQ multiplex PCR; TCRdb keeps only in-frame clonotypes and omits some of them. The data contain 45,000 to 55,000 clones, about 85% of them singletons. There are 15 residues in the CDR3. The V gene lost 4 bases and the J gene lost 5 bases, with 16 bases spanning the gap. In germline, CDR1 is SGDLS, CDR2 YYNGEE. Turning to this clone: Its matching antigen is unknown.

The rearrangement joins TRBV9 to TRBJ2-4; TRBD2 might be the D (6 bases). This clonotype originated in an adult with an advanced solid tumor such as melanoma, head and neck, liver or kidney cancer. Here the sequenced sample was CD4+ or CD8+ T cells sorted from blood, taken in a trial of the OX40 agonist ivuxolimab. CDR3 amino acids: CASSPRLGMENIQYF. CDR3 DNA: TGTGCCAGCAGCCCCCGACTAGGAATGGAAAACATTCAGTACTTC.